The T cell receptor beta chain described here comes from a study of blood T cells in healthy people across ages. Germline CDR1 DFQATT, CDR2 SNEGSKA (reference sequence). CDR3 size: 14 residues. V lost 6 bases, J lost 7 bases, and 8 bases stayed unmatched. The authors ran a second PCR of about 6 to 11 cycles using a sample-barcoded 5' primer and a J-beta primer mix. TCRdb reanalysed the 5' RACE reads using MiXCR and keeps one entry per CDR3 protein. Of 700,000 or so distinct CDR3 sequences listed, approximately 40% are singletons. The sequenced sample was blood. The clonotype comes from an older man in good health. V usage is TRBV20-1 and J usage is TRBJ1-4, with 10 bases that match TRBD1. CDR3 nucleotide sequence: TGCAGTGCCCGACGGACAGGGGGGGGTGAAAAACTGTTTTTT. Protein product: CSARRTGGGEKLFF.